Below, 8 T cell receptor beta chains from the same sample are listed, as sequenced in a study of cytomegalovirus exposure and HLA in healthy donors. The PCR contained 60 Vbeta and 13 Jbeta primers. The method was immunoSEQ multiplex PCR; TCRdb's version includes in-frame clones alone and lacks a portion of them. The sample has 140,000 to 150,000 clones, around two thirds seen once; the top ten hold about 1.8%. The specimen sequenced was PBMCs. All receptors derive from a male donor in good health and CMV-seronegative.

This sequence joins TRBV5-1 and TRBJ2-2; D gene unclear. Between the trimmed V and J ends, which lost 7 bases and 0 bases, there was a span of 10 bases. Germline-derived CDR1 and CDR2 are SGHRS and YFSETQ. This CDR3 spans 14 amino acids. In DNA, the CDR3 is TGCGCCAGCCTAGAGGCAACGAACACCGGGGAGCTGTTTTTT. This gives the protein CASLEATNTGELFF.

The genes are TRBV7-6 and TRBJ2-7; 8 bases are a match to TRBD1. J lost 0 bases, V lost 5 bases, and 3 bases had no gene match. This CDR3 region has 14 residues. Germline CDR1 is SGHVS and CDR2 is FNYEAQ. DNA for the CDR3: TGTGCCAGCAGCCTTACAGGGGGCTCCTACGAGCAGTACTTC. This encodes CASSLTGGSYEQYF. Full variable domain (missing parts from reference TRBV7-6 and TRBJ2-7): GAGVSQSPRYKVTKRGQDVALRCDPISGHVSLYWYRQALGQGPEFLTYFNYEAQQDKSGLPNDRFSAERPEGSISTLTIQRTEQRDSAMYRCASSLTGGSYEQYFGPGTRLTVT.

V usage is TRBV6-1 and J usage is TRBJ1-1; no definite D call. V lost 7 bases, J lost 3 bases, and 12 bases lay in between. The CDR3 length is 13 residues. Germline CDR1 and CDR2: MNHNS and SASEGT. In DNA, the CDR3 is TGTGCCAGCACCGGGGTAGGGTACACTGAAGCTTTCTTT. It is translated as CASTGVGYTEAFF.

The chain is built from TRBV29-1 and TRBJ1-1, with D maybe TRBD1 (6 bases). The CDR3 length is 12 residues. The V gene's germline CDR1 is SQVTM and CDR2 ANQGSEA. V gave up 5 bases and J gave up 7 bases, with 14 bases separating them. The CDR3 reads CSVSQGSCEAFF. CDR3 bases: TGCAGCGTTTCTCAGGGGAGTTGTGAAGCTTTCTTT.

V is TRBV10-2 and J is TRBJ2-5; 8 bases align to TRBD1. V shed 6 bases, J shed 0 bases, and the junction held 9 bases outside the gene matches. The CDR3 covers 16 residues. Germline-derived CDR1 and CDR2 are WSHSY and SAAADI. Written as DNA, the CDR3 is TGCGCCAGCAGCACCGGACAGGGCGGGTACCAAGAGACCCAGTACTTC. Encoded protein: CASSTGQGGYQETQYF.

The chain has TRBV6-5 and TRBJ2-1; 12 nucleotides align to TRBD2. CDR1 and CDR2 from the germline V gene are MNHEY and SVGAGI. This CDR3 comprises 15 residues. V was pared by 2 bases and J by 4 bases, with 0 bases of the junction left unmatched. CDR3 in DNA: TGTGCCAGCAGTTACCTAGCGGGGGGGTACAATGAGCAGTTCTTC. This codes for CASSYLAGGYNEQFF.

The rearrangement links TRBV7-3 to TRBJ2-7; possibly TRBD1 for D (5 bases). The CDR3 is made up of 15 amino acids. CDR1 is SGHTA and CDR2 is FQGTGA in the germline V gene. Trimming stripped 1 base from V and 2 bases from J, with 12 bases between. The DNA of the CDR3 is TGTGCCAGCAGCTTAAGGGCAGGGAAAGCCTACGAGCAGTACTTC. Its translation is CASSLRAGKAYEQYF.

This chain links TRBV7-2 with TRBJ1-3, with D tentatively TRBD1 (5 bases). Germline V gene sequence: CDR1 SGHTA, CDR2 FQGNSA. Trimming cost V 4 bases and J 9 bases, with 13 bases left between them. This CDR3 spans 13 amino acids. CDR3 sequence reads: CASSSPPRGTIYF. CDR3 nucleotide sequence: TGTGCCAGCAGCTCCCCTCCAAGGGGCACCATATATTTT.